This TCR beta chain was sequenced in a study of CD8+ T cells in alopecia areata. The authors extracted RNA and reverse transcribed it into cDNA as the sequencing template. Generated by immunoSEQ multiplex PCR, the TCRdb table keeps only in-frame clones and is missing some. This sample yields 150,000 to 200,000 clones, of which approximately 59% are seen a single time; roughly 14% belongs to the top ten. V was trimmed by 0 bases and J by 3 bases, leaving 18 bases between them. The CDR3 is 16 residues long. Germline V gene sequence: CDR1 GTSNPN, CDR2 SVGIG (reference sequence). Study-wide findings and caveats: Sequenced scalp T cells also include alphabeta T cells resident in normal skin. Relative to normal scalp, lesional scalp, especially alopecia totalis/universalis, showed higher clonality.

Note on this clone: Its specificity is unknown.

A FACSAria was used to sort CD4+ and CD8+ T cells. These cells came from PBMCs. The origin of this receptor is a human donor with alopecia areata. The specimen was CD4+ T cells sorted from blood, collected at week 0. V is TRBV30 and J is TRBJ2-7; tentative D call: TRBD1 (5 bases). CDR3 in amino acids: CAWSVRLISRVYEQYF. In DNA form, the CDR3 reads TGTGCCTGGAGTGTACGGCTAATCAGCAGGGTCTACGAGCAGTACTTC.